This entry concerns a single T cell receptor (beta chain). Antigen specificity is unknown. Unmatched junction bases numbered 11, after V lost 10 bases and J lost 2 bases. Germline loops: CDR1 LGHDT, CDR2 YNNKEL (reference sequence). This CDR3 spans 14 amino acids. The data derive from a study of CD8 T cells in ankylosing spondylitis. It was by quantitative 5'-RACE with molecular barcodes that TCR beta libraries were made. TCRdb reanalysed the 5' RACE reads using MiXCR and keeps one entry per CDR3 protein. The data contain 200,000 to 250,000 distinct CDR3 sequences, 15% to 20% of them seen just once; the ten biggest clones take up roughly 46%. Whole-study results and caveats: Several highly homologous variants made up a TCR beta motif, and this motif appeared characteristic of ankylosing spondylitis blood. In reactive arthritis synovial fluid and blood, some motif variants had been reported before. Clones tied to disease were said to be significantly enriched in matched ankylosing spondylitis synovial fluid.

The sequence was obtained from a male donor with ankylosing spondylitis. This sequence joins TRBV3-1 and TRBJ2-7, with TRBD1 matching 7 bases. Sequences were obtained from blood, either unsorted or a sorted T cell fraction (not recorded which). CDR3: CATRDEGATYEQYF. The CDR3 nucleotides read TGTGCCACCCGGGACGAGGGGGCAACCTACGAGCAGTACTTC.